This passage covers 4 T cell receptor beta chains from one sample sequenced in a study of sequential checkpoint blockade in melanoma. The treatment: randomized to nivolumab then ipilimumab (arm A) or the reverse (arm B). Libraries were prepared by immunoSEQ multiplex PCR; TCRdb keeps only in-frame clonotypes and omits some of them. The table has about 40,000 clones, roughly 89% seen once; the top ten hold 9% to 15%. This sample comprised CD8+ T cells sorted from blood (inferred from file names), obtained from a patient given nivolumab and ipilimumab in sequence. The receptors were gathered from a human donor with melanoma.

The chain carries TRBV7-2 and TRBJ2-4; no definite D call. This CDR3 is built from 16 residues. V was trimmed by 4 bases and J by 0 bases, leaving 13 bases between them. Germline CDR1 SGHTA, CDR2 FQGNSA. CDR3 protein: CASSSSGTVAKNIQYF. The CDR3 nucleotides are TGTGCCAGCAGCTCATCTGGAACAGTAGCCAAAAACATTCAGTACTTC.

The J gene is TRBJ2-2, the V gene TRBV7-6, with D perhaps TRBD1 (5 bases). There are 14 residues in the CDR3. The ends were cut back, 4 bases at V and 0 bases at J, with 6 bases in the middle. CDR1 and CDR2 (germline): SGHVS, FNYEAQ. The CDR3 loop is CASSWGPNTGELFF. The CDR3 coding sequence is TGTGCCAGCAGCTGGGGCCCGAACACCGGGGAGCTGTTTTTT. The full variable domain, its missing parts supplied by reference TRBV7-6 and TRBJ2-2, is GAGVSQSPRYKVTKRGQDVALRCDPISGHVSLYWYRQALGQGPEFLTYFNYEAQQDKSGLPNDRFSAERPEGSISTLTIQRTEQRDSAMYRCASSWGPNTGELFFGEGSRLTVL.

This clone was counted only a few times. The junction does not match germline at one end; this may be a read error. The J gene is TRBJ2-1, the V gene TRBV7-9; 7 nucleotides agree with TRBD2. The germline V gene has CDR1 SEHNR and CDR2 FQNEAQ (reference sequence). The CDR3 totals 11 residues. CDR3 DNA: TGTGCCAGCAGCTCTACTAGCGATGGGATCTTC. Amino acids: CASSSTSDGIF.

This chain connects TRBV13 to TRBJ1-4, with unresolved D. Trimming cost V 7 bases and J 3 bases, with 12 bases left between them. The CDR3 is made up of 14 amino acids. In germline, CDR1 is PRHDT, CDR2 FYEKMQ (reference sequence). CDR3 sequence: CASTKAASNEKLFF. DNA of the CDR3: TGTGCCAGCACCAAAGCGGCCTCTAATGAAAAACTGTTTTTT.